A single sample gave rise to the 22 T cell receptor beta chains below, sequenced in a study of human T cells and chemical hapten exposure. Indicated time point: pre-sensitization, week 0. Treatment reported: therapeutic diphenylcyclopropenone sensitization with weekly scalp DPC. TCRdb re-analysed the RACE reads in MiXCR, keeping a single row per CDR3 protein. The sample has about 89,000 distinct CDR3 sequences, approximately 11% seen once. The sample was whole blood, taken in connection with sensitization to the hapten diphenylcyclopropenone (DPC). Source of these receptors: a woman in her sixties or seventies with alopecia areata. Some clones in this sample may be carry-over from other donors' samples.

This clonotype was counted between two and nine times. The chain couples TRBV30 to TRBJ1-3; no reliable D call. Trimming stripped 3 bases from V and 3 bases from J, with 6 bases between. The CDR3 spans 12 residues. Looked up from germline, CDR1 is GTSNPN and CDR2 is SVGIG (reference sequence). CDR3 sequence: CAWRGLGNTIYF. The DNA of the CDR3 is TGTGCCTGGAGAGGACTTGGAAACACCATATATTTT.

This clonotype appeared many times. Here the CDR3 reads CSARDQSDTQYF. Written as DNA, the CDR3 is TGCAGTGCTAGAGATCAGTCAGATACGCAGTATTTT. The chain couples TRBV20-1 to TRBJ2-3, with D hard to call. Germline CDR1 is DFQATT and CDR2 is SNEGSKA (reference sequence). The CDR3 loop spans 12 amino acids. V shed 0 bases and J shed 4 bases, with 5 bases lying between them.

This clonotype showed up many times. The chain uses TRBV6-5 and TRBJ2-7, with TRBD1 identical over 7 bases. The CDR3 contains 14 residues. The J segment lost 2 bases and the V segment lost 6 bases, leaving 7 bases of the junction unmatched. The germline gives CDR1 MNHEY, CDR2 SVGAGI. The CDR3 DNA follows: TGTGCCAGCAGAAGGGGGCAGCTAGCCTACGAGCAGTACTTC. This translates into CASRRGQLAYEQYF.

For the CDR3, the DNA is TGCGCCAGCAGTCCAGGGGGTTCGAGCGGCTACACCTTC. Its protein is CASSPGGSSGYTF. The chain combines TRBV5-1 with TRBJ1-2; 7 nucleotides align to TRBD1. With V trimmed by 5 bases and J by 8 bases, 9 bases remained unmatched. CDR1 SGHRS and CDR2 YFSETQ come from the germline V gene. This CDR3 spans 13 amino acids.

This clonotype has ten or more counts. The V and J genes are TRBV5-1 and TRBJ2-1; 12 bases are a match to TRBD2. The CDR3 runs 16 residues. Trimming at V came to 4 bases and at J to 9 bases, leaving 11 bases not matched to a gene. Germline V gives CDR1 SGHRS, CDR2 YFSETQ. The DNA for the CDR3 is TGCGCCAGCAGCCAACAACTAGCGGGGGGACGAGGTGAGCAGTTCTTC. Translated: CASSQQLAGGRGEQFF.

This clonotype occurred many times. This chain links TRBV2 with TRBJ1-2; TRBD1 is a possible D gene (5 bases). This CDR3 spans 13 amino acids. The V gene lost 6 bases and the J gene lost 2 bases, with 10 bases spanning the gap. Germline CDR1 and CDR2: SNHLY and FYNNEI. The CDR3 here is CASRGDGNYGYTF. The CDR3 DNA follows: TGTGCCAGCAGGGGGGACGGGAACTATGGCTACACCTTC.

V is TRBV5-1 and J is TRBJ2-5; D is possibly TRBD2 (5 bases). The germline CDR1 and CDR2 sequences are SGHRS and YFSETQ. Trimming stripped 4 bases from V and 5 bases from J, with 15 bases between. This CDR3 region has 14 residues. CDR3 sequence: CASSPVPRRETQYF. The CDR3 bases are TGCGCCAGCAGCCCGGTCCCCCGGAGGGAGACCCAGTACTTC.

This clonotype was recorded many times. The rearrangement links TRBV19 to TRBJ1-5, with 7 bases identical to TRBD1. The germline gives CDR1 LNHDA, CDR2 SQIVND (reference sequence). The V and J ends lost 6 bases and 6 bases, in that order; junction bases with no gene match: 17. CDR3 length equals 17 residues. CDR3 in amino acids: CASRQAAGTEAVQPQHF. In DNA form, the CDR3 reads TGTGCCAGTAGGCAAGCCGCCGGGACAGAAGCGGTTCAGCCCCAGCATTTT.

This clonotype was counted at least ten times. CDR3 sequence: CASSYRQGSMGGYTF. The CDR3 nucleotides read TGTGCCAGCAGTTACCGACAGGGCTCGATGGGTGGCTACACCTTC. V is TRBV27 and J is TRBJ1-2; 7 bases align to TRBD1. The CDR3 is 15 amino acids. After removal of 4 bases from V and 7 bases from J, the junction contained 12 bases not matched to a gene. The V gene's germline CDR1 is MNHEY and CDR2 SMNVEV (reference sequence).

The table lists this clonotype with many counts. This sequence joins TRBV14 and TRBJ1-1; 9 bases fit TRBD1. Germline V lookup: CDR1 SGHDN, CDR2 FVKESK. V lost 1 base, J lost 1 base, and 7 bases stayed unmatched. The CDR3 length is 17 residues. The CDR3 nucleotides read TGTGCCAGCAGCCAAGCCCGGGACAGGGTCAAGAACACTGAAGCTTTCTTT. Amino acids: CASSQARDRVKNTEAFF.

This clonotype was recorded a few times. The genes are TRBV7-2 and TRBJ2-2; D is possibly TRBD2 (6 bases). The germline V and J ends were trimmed by 1 base and 4 bases, with 16 bases remaining between them. The CDR3 totals 17 residues. From germline, CDR1 is SGHTA and CDR2 FQGNSA. CDR3 sequence: CASSLVVGLASTGELFF. CDR3 nucleotides: TGTGCCAGCAGCTTAGTGGTAGGGCTAGCGAGCACCGGGGAGCTGTTTTTT.

This clonotype was counted only a few times. The genes are TRBV7-6 and TRBJ2-2; perhaps TRBD1 as D (5 bases). CDR3 length: 16 residues. Trimming removed 0 bases at V and 0 bases at J, with 8 bases between. The germline CDR1 and CDR2 sequences are SGHVS and FNYEAQ. Written as DNA, the CDR3 is TGTGCCAGCAGCTTAGCGGACACCCCGAACACCGGGGAGCTGTTTTTT. This translates into CASSLADTPNTGELFF.

The chain recombines TRBV24-1 with TRBJ2-7, with D tentatively TRBD1 (5 bases). The V and J ends lost 4 bases and 3 bases respectively, with 18 bases between them. The CDR3 is made up of 16 amino acids. Germline CDR1 KGHDR, CDR2 SFDVKD. The CDR3 spells CATSESTGWPNYEQYF. CDR3 in DNA: TGTGCCACCAGTGAAAGTACAGGTTGGCCGAACTACGAGCAGTACTTC.

There are a few counts of this clonotype. This chain connects TRBV12-5 to TRBJ1-5; D not certain. Trimming left V 1 base short and J 3 bases short, with 1 base between. Germline CDR1 LGHNT, CDR2 FRNRAP. The CDR3 length is 12 residues. CDR3 in amino acids: CASGLANQPQHF. CDR3 nucleotides: TGTGCTAGTGGTTTGGCCAATCAGCCCCAGCATTTT.

This clonotype has only a few counts. V usage is TRBV5-4 and J usage is TRBJ1-2; D is unclear. Trimming took 0 bases from V and 8 from J, leaving 17 bases between them. The CDR3 loop spans 15 amino acids. Germline V lookup: CDR1 SGHNT, CDR2 YYREEE (reference sequence). CDR3 region: CASSLARPTSRGYTF. The CDR3 DNA reads TGTGCCAGCAGCTTGGCTCGGCCCACGTCTCGGGGCTACACCTTC.

The sample holds a few counts of this clonotype. J is TRBJ1-2 and V is TRBV6-5; 8 nucleotides match TRBD1. V trimming: 4 bases; J trimming: 1 base; junction bases outside the gene matches: 5. The CDR3 extends over 15 amino acids. Germline lookup yields CDR1 MNHEY and CDR2 SVGAGI. The CDR3 spells CASSSPGQVNYGYTF. The CDR3 bases are TGTGCCAGCAGTTCCCCGGGACAGGTTAACTATGGCTACACCTTC.

This clonotype has at least ten counts. V is TRBV11-2 and J is TRBJ1-6; D unclear. The V end was cut by 4 bases, the J end by 13 bases, with 11 bases between. Per germline, CDR1 SGHAT and CDR2 FQNNGV. CDR3 length: 12 residues. The CDR3 DNA reads as TGTGCCAGCAGCTCCCCCGATTTTCCCCTCCACTTT. Protein product: CASSSPDFPLHF. Using reference TRBV11-2 and TRBJ1-6 for the parts outside the CDR3, the full variable domain is EAGVAQSPRYKIIEKRQSVAFWCNPISGHATLYWYQQILGQGPKLLIQFQNNGVVDDSQLPKDRFSAERLKGVDSTLKIQPAKLEDSAVYLCASSSPDFPLHFGNGTRLTVT.

Many counts were recorded for this clonotype. V gene TRBV12-3 or TRBV12-4 combines with J gene TRBJ1-2, with 8 bases lining up with TRBD1. This CDR3 spans 16 amino acids. J gave up 3 bases and V 6 bases, and 12 bases lay outside the gene matches. CDR3 nucleotide sequence: TGTGCCAGCAGCCCTGGGACAGGCCCTCTTCACTATGGCTACACCTTC. Residues: CASSPGTGPLHYGYTF.

This clonotype was found a few times. CDR3 region: CASSLITLAGTGELFF. CDR3 DNA sequence: TGTGCCAGCAGTTTAATTACTCTAGCGGGCACCGGGGAGCTGTTTTTT. V usage is TRBV12-3 or TRBV12-4 and J usage is TRBJ2-2; 8 bases map to TRBD2. After removal of 2 bases from V and 4 bases from J, the junction contained 6 bases not matched to a gene. The length of the CDR3 is 16 residues.

This clonotype was seen many times. The genes are TRBV10-2 and TRBJ2-6; D may match TRBD1 or TRBD2 (6 bases each). Germline V gene data show CDR1 as WSHSY and CDR2 as SAAADI. The CDR3 length is 16 residues. Trimming shortened V by 8 bases and J by 4 bases, and 18 bases separated the two germline ends. The CDR3 nucleotides are TGCGCCAGCGGAGACGGGAAGGGGGGCGGGGCCAACGTCCTGACTTTC. Its translation: CASGDGKGGGANVLTF.

Turning to this clonotype: The junction and the germline gene differ at one end; a read error may be behind it. J is TRBJ2-5 and V is TRBV28; D not resolved. The CDR3 has 14 amino acids. CDR1 is MDHEN, CDR2 SYDVKM, per germline. Here the CDR3 DNA reads TGTGCCAGCAGTTCCACGCCCGCTCGAGAGGCCCAGTACTTC. This codes for CASSSTPAREAQYF.

This clonotype was seen only a few times. The chain is built from TRBV5-4 and TRBJ2-1; 8 nucleotides align to TRBD1. With 5 bases clipped from V and 2 bases from J, the junction kept 6 bases outside the gene matches. The CDR3 has 15 amino acids. Looked up from germline, CDR1 is SGHNT and CDR2 is YYREEE (reference sequence). CDR3 coding DNA: TGTGCCAGCAGTTACGGACAGGGACCCTACAATGAGCAGTTCTTC. It is translated as CASSYGQGPYNEQFF.